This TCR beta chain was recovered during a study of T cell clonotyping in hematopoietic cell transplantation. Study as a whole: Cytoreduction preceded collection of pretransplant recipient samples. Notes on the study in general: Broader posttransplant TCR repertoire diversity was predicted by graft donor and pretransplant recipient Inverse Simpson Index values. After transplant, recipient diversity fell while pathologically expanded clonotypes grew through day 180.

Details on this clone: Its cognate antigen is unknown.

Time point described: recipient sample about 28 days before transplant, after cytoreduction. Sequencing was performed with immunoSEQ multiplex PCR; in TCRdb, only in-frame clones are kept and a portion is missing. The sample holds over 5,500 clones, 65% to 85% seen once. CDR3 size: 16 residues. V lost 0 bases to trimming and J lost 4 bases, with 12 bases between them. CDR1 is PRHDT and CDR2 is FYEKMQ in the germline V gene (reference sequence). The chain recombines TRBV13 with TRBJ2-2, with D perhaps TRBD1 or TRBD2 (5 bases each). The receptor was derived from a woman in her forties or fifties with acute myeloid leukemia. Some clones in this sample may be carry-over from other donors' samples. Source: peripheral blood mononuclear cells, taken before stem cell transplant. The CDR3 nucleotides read TGTGCCAGCAGCTTAGGGAACCGGGGCACCACCGGGGAGCTGTTTTTT. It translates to CASSLGNRGTTGELFF.